A selection of T cell receptor beta chains follows, all from one sample in a study of OX40 agonist ivuxolimab in advanced cancers. This table comes from immunoSEQ multiplex PCR, and its TCRdb copy is limited to in-frame clones, with some not included. The sample yields tens of thousands of clones, 70% to 90% seen once. Sequencing used CD4+ or CD8+ T cells sorted from blood, obtained in a trial of the OX40 agonist ivuxolimab. Every receptor here comes from an adult with an advanced solid tumor such as melanoma, head and neck, liver or kidney cancer. CDR3s include the opening cysteine and the closing phenylalanine or tryptophan. Fields, in order: D gene, V gene, J gene, CDR3 protein, CDR3 DNA. The D gene is left open where the match is weak.

>TRBD1|TRBV5-1|TRBJ1-6
CASSLGQGNSPLHF
TGCGCCAGCAGCTTGGGACAGGGCAACTCACCCCTCCACTTT
>TRBD1|TRBV19|TRBJ1-1
CASSIDGQGYTEAFF
TGTGCCAGTAGTATAGATGGACAGGGCTACACTGAAGCTTTCTTT
>-|TRBV7-6|TRBJ2-2
CASSFLGRTGELFF
TGTGCCAGCAGCTTCCTTGGTCGCACCGGGGAGCTGTTTTTT
>-|TRBV19|TRBJ1-5
CASTQLQGTPQHF
TGTGCCAGTACCCAGCTACAGGGCACACCCCAGCATTTT
>TRBD1|TRBV7-3|TRBJ2-5
CASSRDRQETQYF
TGTGCCAGCAGCAGGGACAGACAAGAGACCCAGTACTTC
>-|TRBV5-6|TRBJ1-1
CASSLPGSNTEAFF
TGTGCCAGCAGCCTGCCTGGTTCCAACACTGAAGCTTTCTTT
>TRBD2|TRBV2|TRBJ2-7
CASYPGGREGVYEQYF
TGTGCCAGTTACCCCGGGGGAAGGGAGGGTGTCTACGAGCAGTACTTC
>-|TRBV7-8|TRBJ1-4
CASSPGTGEKLFF
TGTGCCAGCAGCCCCGGGACCGGTGAAAAACTGTTTTTT
>-|TRBV4-2|TRBJ1-5
CASSPEYTTYNQPQHF
TGTGCCAGCAGTCCTGAGTACACAACCTACAATCAGCCCCAGCATTTT
>-|TRBV9|TRBJ1-5
CASSGRAETEPQHF
TGTGCCAGCAGCGGTAGAGCCGAGACGGAGCCCCAGCATTTT